This entry concerns a single TCR beta chain. Its target is not known. This entry comes from a study of shared clonotypes between healthy human individuals. Study findings and constraints: Some naive CD4 clonotypes, roughly 4.5%, turned up in common across a handful of donors. Having only a few donors restricted how much genetic and exposure-history diversity was captured.

A CD45RA+ naive subset and a CD45RA-negative memory subset were split from CD4+ cells. Profiled with immunoSEQ multiplex PCR; TCRdb holds only in-frame clones, not every one. The table has 2,100,000 or so clones, nearly 97% seen once. The clonotype originates from a man between 18 and 35 years old in good health. Material for sequencing was naive CD4+ T cells sorted from blood. The subset here: CD45RA+ positively selected.

The CDR3 region is CASSYSRTGVYETQYF. CDR3 nucleotide sequence: TGTGCCAGCAGTTACTCGCGGACAGGGGTGTACGAGACCCAGTACTTC. The genes are TRBV6-5 and TRBJ2-5, with TRBD1 matching over 9 bases. The CDR3 covers 16 residues. V lost 0 bases to trimming and J lost 5 bases; unmatched junction nucleotides: 7. The germline V gene has CDR1 MNHEY and CDR2 SVGAGI.